This T cell receptor beta chain comes out of a study of cytomegalovirus exposure and HLA in healthy donors (TCRdb year 2017). Regarding the complete study: The 666 repertoires of the first cohort and the approximately 130 validation repertoires were produced on the same platform, according to a later analysis. The aim of the study was to test whether cataloging public T cell receptors could identify signatures of past pathogen exposure. To predict cytomegalovirus infection status, the study combined high-throughput TCR immunosequencing, statistical association of individual TCRs with disease status, and machine learning. Along with the approximately 650-subject first cohort, a separate validation cohort of roughly 110 different subjects was used. General conclusions and limits of the study: In the study, around 150 TCR beta chains were listed as associated with cytomegalovirus. In vitro tests confirmed that a few of the cytomegalovirus-associated TCR beta chains recognize cytomegalovirus antigens. According to the authors, the approach could potentially be generalized to other disease states and immunological phenotypes. Of the cluster scores, about 94% were above 0 in a later analysis, which found that TCRs clustered in the first cohort also tended to co-occur in the approximately 130 validation repertoires. Across donors, most TCR sequences were observed very rarely, whereas some public TCRs were present in many individuals. The classifier was reported to diagnose cytomegalovirus status with high specificity and sensitivity in both the original and validation cohorts. A later analysis had no HLA typing for the validation cohort, so co-occurrence there was scored across all 120 repertoires.

Per the germline V gene, SGHDN is the CDR1 and FVKESK is the CDR2. CDR3 length: 14 amino acids, cysteine to phenylalanine. The entry retains the CDR3 DNA only, 42 bases that are in frame from base 1. Trimmed from V: 4 bases; trimmed from J: 10 bases; junction bases lacking a gene match: 7. The donors were included in the validation cohort of roughly 120 subjects, a group kept apart from the roughly 670-subject first cohort. Libraries were built with the immunoSEQ multiplex PCR assay. The authors' analysis ran thus. A statistical classification framework was built for diagnosing cytomegalovirus status from the catalog of TCR beta chain sequences. TCRdb took this table from immuneACCESS and kept in-frame rearrangements with V and J called. Such tables lack part of the clones; where checked against another copy, unresolved V genes explain under half of the gap, and the rest is unexplained. V and J calls and clone size are copied from that table; D and trimming were computed from the DNA. For this sample the table gives 150,000 to 200,000 clones, of which around 86% were detected only once. Roughly 1.5% of the sample rests with the top ten.

Remarks on this clone: Its antigen is not yet known. No much larger clone is present one base from it, and per-base qualities are unavailable.

The source of this sequence is a woman between 18 and 29 years old in good health and CMV-seronegative. Rearrangement joined TRBV14 to TRBJ2-1, with 10 central nucleotides matching TRBD2. Input material: PBMCs. In nucleotides, the sequence is TGTGCCAGCAGCCTCCGTCTAGCGGGGGAGGAGCAGTTCTTC. Translated, this gives CASSLRLAGEEQFF. With all but the CDR3 taken from the reference TRBV14 and TRBJ2-1 genes, the full variable domain is: EAGVTQFPSHSVIEKGQTVTLRCDPISGHDNLYWYRRVMGKEIKFLLHFVKESKQDESGMPNNRFLAERTGGTYSTLKVQPAELEDSGVYFCASSLRLAGEEQFFGPGTRLTVL.